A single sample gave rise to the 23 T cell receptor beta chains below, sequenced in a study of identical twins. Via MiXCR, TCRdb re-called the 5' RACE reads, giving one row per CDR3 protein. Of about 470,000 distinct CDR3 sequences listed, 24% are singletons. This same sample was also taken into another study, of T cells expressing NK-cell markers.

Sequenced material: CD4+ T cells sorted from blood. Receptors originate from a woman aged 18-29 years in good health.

Written as DNA, the CDR3 is TGTGCCAGCTCACCGATTCAGGTGAACACTGAAGCTTTCTTT. This encodes CASSPIQVNTEAFF. The chain has TRBV18 and TRBJ1-1; no clear D gene. Germline V gene sequence: CDR1 KGHSH, CDR2 LQKENI. The CDR3 totals 14 residues. Trimming removed 3 bases at V and 0 bases at J, with 8 bases between.

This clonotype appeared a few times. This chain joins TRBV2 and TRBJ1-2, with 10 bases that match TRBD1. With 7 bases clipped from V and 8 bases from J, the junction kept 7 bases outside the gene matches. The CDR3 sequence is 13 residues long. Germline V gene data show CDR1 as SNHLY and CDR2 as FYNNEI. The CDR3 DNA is TGTGCCAGCACCCCCGGGACAGGGGACGGCTACACCTTC. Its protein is CASTPGTGDGYTF.

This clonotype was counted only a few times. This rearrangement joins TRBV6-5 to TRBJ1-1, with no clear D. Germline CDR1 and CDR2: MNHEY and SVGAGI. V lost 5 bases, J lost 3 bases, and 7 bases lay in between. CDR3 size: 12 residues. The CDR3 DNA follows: TGTGCCAGCAGTAGAGCCGACACTGAAGCTTTCTTT. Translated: CASSRADTEAFF.

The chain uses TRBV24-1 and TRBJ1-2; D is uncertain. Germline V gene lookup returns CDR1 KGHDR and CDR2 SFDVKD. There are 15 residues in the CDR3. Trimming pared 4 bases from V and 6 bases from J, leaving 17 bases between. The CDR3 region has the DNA TGTGCCACCAGTGAAGCTTACGGAGAGCAGGATGGCTACACCTTC. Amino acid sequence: CATSEAYGEQDGYTF.

Here the CDR3 reads CASSGTVGLGDTQYF. The DNA for the CDR3 is TGTGCCAGCAGTGGGACAGTCGGGTTGGGAGATACGCAGTATTTT. The rearrangement joins TRBV12-3 or TRBV12-4 to TRBJ2-3, with 7 bases fitting TRBD1. V shed 5 bases, J shed 5 bases, and the junction held 10 bases outside the gene matches. The CDR3 totals 15 residues.

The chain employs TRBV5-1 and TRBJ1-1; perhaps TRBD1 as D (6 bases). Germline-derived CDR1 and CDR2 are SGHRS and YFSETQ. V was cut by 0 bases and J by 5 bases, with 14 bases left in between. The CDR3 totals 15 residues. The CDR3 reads CASSLAGTGITEAFF. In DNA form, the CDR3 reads TGCGCCAGCAGCTTGGCCGGAACAGGGATAACTGAAGCTTTCTTT.

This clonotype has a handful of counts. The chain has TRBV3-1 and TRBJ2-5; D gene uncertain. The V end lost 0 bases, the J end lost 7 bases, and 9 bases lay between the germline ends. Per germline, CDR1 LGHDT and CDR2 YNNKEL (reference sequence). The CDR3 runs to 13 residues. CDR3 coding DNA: TGTGCCAGCAGCCAAGAAACCCTTGGGACCCAGTACTTC. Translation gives CASSQETLGTQYF.

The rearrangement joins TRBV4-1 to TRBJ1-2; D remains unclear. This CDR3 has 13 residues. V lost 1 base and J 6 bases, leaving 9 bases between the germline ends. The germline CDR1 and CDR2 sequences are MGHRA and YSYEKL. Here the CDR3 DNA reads TGCGCCAGCAGCCAAGCTTCAGGAGATGGCTACACCTTC. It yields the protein CASSQASGDGYTF.

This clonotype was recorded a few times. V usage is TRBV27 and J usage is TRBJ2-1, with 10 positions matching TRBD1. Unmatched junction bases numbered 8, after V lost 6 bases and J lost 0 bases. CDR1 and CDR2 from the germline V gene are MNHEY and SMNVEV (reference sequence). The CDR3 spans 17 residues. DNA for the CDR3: TGTGCCAGCAGAGGGACAGGGGTTTCCAGCTCCTACAATGAGCAGTTCTTC. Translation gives CASRGTGVSSSYNEQFF.

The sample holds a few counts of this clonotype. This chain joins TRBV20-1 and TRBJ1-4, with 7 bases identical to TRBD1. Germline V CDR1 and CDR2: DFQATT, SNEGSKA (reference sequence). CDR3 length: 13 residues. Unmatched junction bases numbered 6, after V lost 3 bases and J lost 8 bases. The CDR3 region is CSAREGGREKLFF. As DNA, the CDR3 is TGCAGTGCTAGGGAAGGGGGCCGGGAAAAACTGTTTTTT.

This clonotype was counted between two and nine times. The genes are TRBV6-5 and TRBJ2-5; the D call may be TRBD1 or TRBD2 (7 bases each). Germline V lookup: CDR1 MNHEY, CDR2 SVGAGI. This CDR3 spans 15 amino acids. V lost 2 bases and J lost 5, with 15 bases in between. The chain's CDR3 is CASSYPAGQSETQYF. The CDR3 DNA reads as TGTGCCAGCAGTTACCCAGCGGGACAGTCGGAGACCCAGTACTTC.

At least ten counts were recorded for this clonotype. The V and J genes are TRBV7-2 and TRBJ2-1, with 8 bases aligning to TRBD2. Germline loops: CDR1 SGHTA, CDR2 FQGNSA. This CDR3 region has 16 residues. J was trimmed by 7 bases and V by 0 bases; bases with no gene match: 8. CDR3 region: CASSLASQRERNEQFF. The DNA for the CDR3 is TGTGCCAGCAGCTTAGCGTCCCAGCGGGAGAGGAATGAGCAGTTCTTC.

CDR3 nucleotide sequence: TGTGCCAGCAGCTTGGAGCGCGGGGGCGCGAGCACTGAAGCTTTCTTT. Translated, it gives CASSLERGGASTEAFF. V gene TRBV5-6 combines with J gene TRBJ1-1; D possibly corresponds to TRBD1 (6 bases). CDR1 is SGHDT and CDR2 is YYEEEE in the germline V gene. Trimming removed 0 bases at V and 4 bases at J, with 16 bases between. The CDR3 totals 16 residues.

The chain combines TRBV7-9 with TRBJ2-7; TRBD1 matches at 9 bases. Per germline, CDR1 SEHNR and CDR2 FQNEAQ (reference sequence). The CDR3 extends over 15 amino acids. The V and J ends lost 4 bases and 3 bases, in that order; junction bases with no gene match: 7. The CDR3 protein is CASSSTGGRNYEQYF. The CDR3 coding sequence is TGTGCCAGCAGCTCAACAGGGGGCAGGAACTACGAGCAGTACTTC.

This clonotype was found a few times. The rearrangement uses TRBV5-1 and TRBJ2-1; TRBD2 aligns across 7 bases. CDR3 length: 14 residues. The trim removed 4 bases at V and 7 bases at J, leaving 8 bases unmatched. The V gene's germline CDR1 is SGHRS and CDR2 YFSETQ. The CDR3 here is CASSLGTTRNEQFF. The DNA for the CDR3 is TGCGCCAGCAGCCTCGGGACTACTCGTAATGAGCAGTTCTTC.

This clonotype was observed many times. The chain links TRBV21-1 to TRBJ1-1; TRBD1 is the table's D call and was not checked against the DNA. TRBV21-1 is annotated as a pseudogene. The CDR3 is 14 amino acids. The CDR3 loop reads CAWGRGRGDTEAFF. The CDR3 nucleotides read TGTGCCTGGGGCAGGGGGCGCGGGGACACTGAAGCTTTCTTT.

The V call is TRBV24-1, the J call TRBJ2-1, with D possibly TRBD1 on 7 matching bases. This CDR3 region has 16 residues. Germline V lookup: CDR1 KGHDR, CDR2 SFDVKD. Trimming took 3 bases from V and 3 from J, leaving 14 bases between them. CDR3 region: CATSDGGTANYNEQFF. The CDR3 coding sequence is TGTGCCACCAGTGATGGCGGGACAGCAAACTACAATGAGCAGTTCTTC.

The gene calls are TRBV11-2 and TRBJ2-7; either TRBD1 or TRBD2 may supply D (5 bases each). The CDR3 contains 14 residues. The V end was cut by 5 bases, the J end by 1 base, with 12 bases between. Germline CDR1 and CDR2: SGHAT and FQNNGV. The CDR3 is CASSPPGASYEQYF. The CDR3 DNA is TGTGCCAGCAGCCCCCCCGGGGCATCCTACGAGCAGTACTTC.

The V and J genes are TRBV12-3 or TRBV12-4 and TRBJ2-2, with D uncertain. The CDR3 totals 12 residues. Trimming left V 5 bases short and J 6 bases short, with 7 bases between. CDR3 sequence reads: CASSTFAGELFF. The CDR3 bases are TGTGCCAGCAGTACCTTCGCCGGGGAGCTGTTTTTT.

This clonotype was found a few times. CDR3 coding DNA: TGTGCCAGCAGCTCCGACAGGGGGCTTGTCTACGAGCAGTACTTC. It yields the protein CASSSDRGLVYEQYF. The J gene is TRBJ2-7, the V gene TRBV6-1, with TRBD1 matching 10 bases. From germline, CDR1 is MNHNS and CDR2 SASEGT. V trimming: 6 bases; J trimming: 3 bases; junction bases outside the gene matches: 8. The CDR3 totals 15 residues.

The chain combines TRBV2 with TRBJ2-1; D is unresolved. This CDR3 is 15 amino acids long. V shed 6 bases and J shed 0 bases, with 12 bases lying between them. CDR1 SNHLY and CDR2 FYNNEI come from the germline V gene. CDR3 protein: CASRVTMGSYNEQFF. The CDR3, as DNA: TGTGCCAGCAGGGTCACAATGGGCTCCTACAATGAGCAGTTCTTC. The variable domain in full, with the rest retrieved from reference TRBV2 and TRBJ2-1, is EPEVTQTPSHQVTQMGQEVILRCVPISNHLYFYWYRQILGQKVEFLVSFYNNEISEKSEIFDDQFSVERPDGSNFTLKIRSTKLEDSAMYFCASRVTMGSYNEQFFGPGTRLTVL.

In nucleotides, the CDR3 is TGCAGTGCAAGACAGAATACAGATACGCAGTATTTT. It encodes CSARQNTDTQYF. V and J are TRBV20-1 and TRBJ2-3; D is possibly TRBD1 (5 bases). The length of the CDR3 is 12 residues. V gave up 6 bases and J gave up 3 bases, with 10 bases separating them. Germline V gene sequence: CDR1 DFQATT, CDR2 SNEGSKA (reference sequence).

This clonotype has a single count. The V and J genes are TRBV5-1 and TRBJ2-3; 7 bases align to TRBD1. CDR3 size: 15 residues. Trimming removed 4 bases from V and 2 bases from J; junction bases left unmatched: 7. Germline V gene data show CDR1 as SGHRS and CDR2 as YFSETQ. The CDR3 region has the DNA TGCGCCAGCAGCCAAATACAGGGGAACACAGATACGCAGTATTTT. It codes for CASSQIQGNTDTQYF. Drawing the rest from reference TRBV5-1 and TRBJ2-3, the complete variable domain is KAGVTQTPRYLIKTRGQQVTLSCSPISGHRSVSWYQQTPGQGLQFLFEYFSETQRNKGNFPGRFSGRQFSNSRSEMNVSTLELGDSALYLCASSQIQGNTDTQYFGPGTRLTVL.